The 24 T cell receptor beta chains below were found in one sample sequenced in a study of blood T cell repertoires in COVID-19 (dated by TCRdb to 2020 to 2022). The method behind the library was the immunoSEQ multiplex PCR assay. Here the immuneACCESS table is served through TCRdb, limited to in-frame sequences with V and J called. Missing clones are a known gap in these copies; in checked studies unresolved V genes cover under half, and the rest lacks a known reason. The sample includes around 69,000 clones, with roughly 79% observed a single time. 20% to 25% of the sample lies in the top ten. The sequenced sample was peripheral blood. The source of these receptors is a woman aged 70-85 years with acute or convalescent COVID-19.

This clone occurred a few times. The gene calls are TRBV15 and TRBJ2-5, with D perhaps matching TRBD1 (6 bases). In germline, CDR1 is LNHNV, CDR2 YYDKDF (reference sequence). V was pared by 1 base and J by 2 bases, with 11 bases between. The CDR3 is 15 residues long. The DNA of the CDR3 is TGTGCCACCAGCAGAGTATCCAGGGGTCAAGAGACCCAGTACTTC. It codes for CATSRVSRGQETQYF.

This chain links TRBV19 with TRBJ2-1; D possibly corresponds to TRBD1 (6 bases). The CDR3 extends over 14 amino acids. Germline V gene data show CDR1 as LNHDA and CDR2 as SQIVND (reference sequence). The germline V and J ends were trimmed by 3 bases and 4 bases, with 10 bases remaining between them. CDR3 sequence reads: CASSMVTGYNEQFF. The CDR3 DNA is TGTGCCAGTAGTATGGTGACAGGATACAATGAGCAGTTCTTC.

This clone was detected only a few times. This rearrangement joins TRBV11-2 to TRBJ1-1; the match to TRBD1 covers 9 bases. Germline V gene lookup returns CDR1 SGHAT and CDR2 FQNNGV. V shed 5 bases and J 10 bases; nucleotides not matched to a gene: 8. The CDR3 has 13 residues. The CDR3 sequence is CASSQGTGRVAFF. The CDR3 nucleotides read TGTGCCAGCAGCCAGGGGACAGGGCGGGTAGCTTTCTTT.

The chain has TRBV14 and TRBJ2-3; TRBD2 agrees at 16 bases. The CDR3 has 21 residues. Germline CDR1 and CDR2: SGHDN and FVKESK. V shed 0 bases and J 2 bases; nucleotides not matched to a gene: 11. The CDR3 DNA sequence: TGTGCCAGCAGCCAAGATCGGTGGCCGGGACTAGCGGGAGGGTACACAGATACGCAGTATTTT. This sequence encodes CASSQDRWPGLAGGYTDTQYF.

V gene TRBV5-6 combines with J gene TRBJ2-7; D not certain. Trimming cost V 4 bases and J 7 bases, with 12 bases left between them. The CDR3 spans 12 residues. The V gene's germline CDR1 is SGHDT and CDR2 YYEEEE. The CDR3 bases are TGTGCCAGCAGCCGGGTTGCGCTAGAGCAGTACTTC. It yields the protein CASSRVALEQYF.

This chain connects TRBV28 to TRBJ1-4, with D possibly being TRBD1 (5 bases). The CDR3 is 14 residues long. Germline CDR1 MDHEN, CDR2 SYDVKM. V was clipped by 4 bases and J by 6 bases, with 12 bases between them. Here the CDR3 reads CASSYSGGYEKLFF. In nucleotides, the CDR3 is TGTGCCAGCAGTTATTCGGGGGGATATGAAAAACTGTTTTTT.

This sequence joins TRBV19 and TRBJ2-2, with D tentatively TRBD2 (5 bases). Germline values: CDR1 LNHDA, CDR2 SQIVND (reference sequence). The CDR3 has 14 residues. Trimming removed 11 bases at V and 5 bases at J, with 18 bases between. CDR3 in DNA: TGTGCCTTAAAAGGGAGTTCGAGGACCGGGGAGCTGTTTTTT. Protein: CALKGSSRTGELFF.

This rearrangement joins TRBV2 to TRBJ2-4, with TRBD2 as a possible D gene (6 bases). Germline CDR1 is SNHLY and CDR2 is FYNNEI. The CDR3 has 18 residues. Trimming stripped 4 bases from V and 0 bases from J, with 19 bases between. The CDR3 bases are TGTGCCAGCAGTGCCCCCAAACTAGCCCCGATAGCCAAAAACATTCAGTACTTC. Its protein is CASSAPKLAPIAKNIQYF.

The chain recombines TRBV27 with TRBJ2-1; 7 bases map to TRBD2. V was clipped by 10 bases and J by 4 bases; unmatched bases: 10. CDR3 length: 14 amino acids. Germline values: CDR1 MNHEY, CDR2 SMNVEV (reference sequence). CDR3 sequence reads: CATTNGAGYNEQFF. The CDR3 DNA reads TGTGCCACCACAAACGGAGCGGGATACAATGAGCAGTTCTTC.

V and J are TRBV4-2 and TRBJ2-3, with 9 bases identical to TRBD2. The CDR3 is 16 amino acids. The V gene end was trimmed by 4 bases and the J gene end by 5 bases; junction bases not matched to a gene: 10. Germline V gene sequence: CDR1 LGHNA, CDR2 YNFKEQ. The chain's CDR3 is CASSRLEAAGGDTQYF. The CDR3, as DNA: TGTGCCAGCAGCCGGCTCGAGGCAGCGGGGGGAGATACGCAGTATTTT.

This chain connects TRBV6-1 to TRBJ2-7, with 10 bases aligning to TRBD2. Germline V gives CDR1 MNHNS, CDR2 SASEGT. This CDR3 comprises 15 residues. Trimming at V came to 1 base and at J to 2 bases, leaving 2 bases not matched to a gene. DNA for the CDR3: TGTGCCAGCAGTGAAGAAGCGGGAGGGGCCTACGAGCAGTACTTC. Its translation: CASSEEAGGAYEQYF.

The chain carries TRBV28 and TRBJ1-1; 8 bases agree with TRBD1. V shed 6 bases and J 4 bases; nucleotides not matched to a gene: 7. CDR1 MDHEN and CDR2 SYDVKM come from the germline V gene. The CDR3 sequence is 14 residues long. The CDR3 spells CASRNGQGSTEAFF. The CDR3 nucleotides read TGTGCCAGCAGAAACGGACAGGGTTCCACTGAAGCTTTCTTT.

The V and J genes are TRBV5-1 and TRBJ2-1, with TRBD1 identical over 12 bases. This CDR3 contains 15 residues. CDR1 is SGHRS and CDR2 is YFSETQ in the germline V gene. The V segment lost 4 bases and the J segment 6 bases; nucleotides outside the gene matches: 5. CDR3 in amino acids: CASSQGQGASNEQFF. The DNA for the CDR3 is TGCGCCAGCAGCCAGGGACAGGGGGCGAGCAATGAGCAGTTCTTC.

The V call is TRBV5-1, the J call TRBJ2-1; 9 nucleotides align to TRBD1. This CDR3 comprises 15 residues. Trimming removed 0 bases from V and 9 bases from J; junction bases left unmatched: 7. In germline, CDR1 is SGHRS, CDR2 YFSETQ. The CDR3 here is CASSLGGTGPTEQFF. CDR3 coding DNA: TGCGCCAGCAGCTTGGGGGGGACAGGGCCCACTGAGCAGTTCTTC.

This chain connects TRBV9 to TRBJ2-1; 10 bases agree with TRBD2. The CDR3 spans 15 residues. Trimming at V came to 3 bases and at J to 2 bases, leaving 2 bases not matched to a gene. The germline CDR1 and CDR2 sequences are SGDLS and YYNGEE. Written as DNA, the CDR3 is TGTGCCAGCAGCGCCACTAGCGGGGCCTACAATGAGCAGTTCTTC. As protein: CASSATSGAYNEQFF. The full variable domain, completed using reference TRBV9 and TRBJ2-1, is DSGVTQTPKHLITATGQRVTLRCSPRSGDLSVYWYQQSLDQGLQFLIQYYNGEERAKGNILERFSAQQFPDLHSELNLSSLELGDSALYFCASSATSGAYNEQFFGPGTRLTVL.

V is TRBV5-1 and J is TRBJ1-1; 7 nucleotides agree with TRBD1. Per germline, CDR1 SGHRS and CDR2 YFSETQ. Losses at the gene ends were 4 bases for V and 1 base for J; bases not matched to a gene: 7. The CDR3 loop spans 15 amino acids. CDR3 nucleotide sequence: TGCGCCAGCAGCCCACCGGGACAGACGAACACTGAAGCTTTCTTT. Amino acid sequence: CASSPPGQTNTEAFF.

J is TRBJ1-3 and V is TRBV6-6; D unclear. The CDR3 loop spans 17 amino acids. Germline loops: CDR1 MNHNY, CDR2 SVGAGI (reference sequence). Deletions cut 5 bases from V and 0 bases from J, with 17 bases between. The CDR3 DNA reads as TGTGCCAGCAGTCCGGTCCGTCCAGGCAACTCTGGAAACACCATATATTTT. Translating it yields CASSPVRPGNSGNTIYF.

This rearrangement joins TRBV11-2 to TRBJ2-5, with D possibly being TRBD2 (5 bases). CDR3 length: 16 amino acids. V gave up 0 bases and J gave up 7 bases, with 18 bases separating them. Germline CDR1 reads SGHAT; CDR2 reads FQNNGV. The CDR3 loop is CASSLEGSSGVVTQYF. CDR3 nucleotides: TGTGCCAGCAGCTTAGAGGGTAGCAGCGGTGTGGTGACCCAGTACTTC.

This sequence joins TRBV5-5 and TRBJ2-7, with 7 bases that match TRBD1. The V gene's germline CDR1 is SGHKS and CDR2 YYEKEE (reference sequence). The CDR3 totals 14 residues. After removal of 4 bases from V and 2 bases from J, the junction contained 6 bases not matched to a gene. In DNA, the CDR3 is TGTGCCAGCAGCCATACTGGGACAGCCTACGAGCAGTACTTC. It is translated as CASSHTGTAYEQYF.

The chain is built from TRBV28 and TRBJ1-4, with D possibly matching TRBD1 (6 bases). The germline V gene encodes CDR1 MDHEN and CDR2 SYDVKM. V was cut by 8 bases and J by 0 bases, with 7 bases left in between. CDR3 length: 13 residues. The CDR3 bases are TGTGCCAGCCGGACAGCAACTAATGAAAAACTGTTTTTT. Protein product: CASRTATNEKLFF.

The rearrangement links TRBV5-1 to TRBJ2-3, with 8 bases fitting TRBD2. The V segment lost 1 base and the J segment 0 bases; nucleotides outside the gene matches: 4. From germline, CDR1 is SGHRS and CDR2 YFSETQ. This CDR3 has 16 amino acids. The CDR3 DNA is TGCGCCAGCAGCTTGACTAGCGGCTTTAGCACAGATACGCAGTATTTT. Translating gives CASSLTSGFSTDTQYF. The whole variable domain, filled in from reference TRBV5-1 and TRBJ2-3, reads KAGVTQTPRYLIKTRGQQVTLSCSPISGHRSVSWYQQTPGQGLQFLFEYFSETQRNKGNFPGRFSGRQFSNSRSEMNVSTLELGDSALYLCASSLTSGFSTDTQYFGPGTRLTVL.

The gene calls are TRBV7-2 and TRBJ2-7; 10 nucleotides agree with TRBD1. The CDR3 is 15 residues long. The germline V gene encodes CDR1 SGHTA and CDR2 FQGNSA. V dropped 5 bases and J dropped 2; count of bases not matched to a gene: 6. This CDR3 is CASSPAGQGTYEQYF. In DNA form, the CDR3 reads TGTGCCAGCAGCCCAGCGGGACAGGGGACCTACGAGCAGTACTTC.

The rearrangement links TRBV28 to TRBJ1-1; TRBD1 matches 8 bases. Germline values: CDR1 MDHEN, CDR2 SYDVKM. V shed 10 bases and J 5 bases; nucleotides not matched to a gene: 15. The CDR3 runs to 15 residues. The CDR3 DNA reads as TGTGCCACCGTTTTCGGACAGGGTCTACGGACTGAAGCTTTCTTT. Translation gives CATVFGQGLRTEAFF.

This chain joins TRBV29-1 and TRBJ1-2; 9 nucleotides line up with TRBD1. Germline V gene data show CDR1 as SQVTM and CDR2 as ANQGSEA. V was clipped by 6 bases and J by 8 bases; unmatched bases: 10. The CDR3 covers 13 residues. CDR3 sequence reads: CSVGGTGKRGYTF. The CDR3 DNA is TGCAGCGTGGGGGGGACAGGGAAGAGGGGCTACACCTTC.